The entry below gives a single TCR beta chain sequence along with its context. Its target is unknown. This record belongs to a study of a mutant IDH1 vaccine in newly diagnosed glioma. Across the study: Vaccination began 4-6 weeks post radiotherapy alone, or with temozolomide cycles. Patients' prior therapy spanned radiotherapy, temozolomide, or both; most underwent both.

The time point here: week 35, safety follow-up. Alongside topical imiquimod, each dose of vaccine comprised 300 ug of mutant IDH1 20-mer peptide. Every donor had a new WHO grade 3 or 4 astrocytoma that was IDH1-mutant, with loss of nuclear ATRX. The assay was immunoSEQ multiplex PCR, and TCRdb's table has in-frame clones only and misses some. The sample lists 70,000 or so clones, 70% to 90% seen once, with 1.5% to 2.5% in the top ten. The CDR3 loop spans 16 amino acids. The germline gives CDR1 MDHEN, CDR2 SYDVKM. With 4 bases clipped from V and 9 bases from J, the junction kept 11 bases outside the gene matches.

Material: PBMCs, obtained from a glioma patient whose treatment included an IDH1 peptide vaccine. The source of this sequence is a man aged 25-45 years with glioma. The chain recombines TRBV28 with TRBJ2-1; 11 positions agree with TRBD2. Here the CDR3 reads CASSWGLADPRVEQFF. CDR3 coding DNA: TGTGCCAGCAGTTGGGGACTAGCGGACCCCCGAGTTGAGCAGTTCTTC. Looking up the rest from reference TRBV28 and TRBJ2-1 gives the full variable domain: DVKVTQSSRYLVKRTGEKVFLECVQDMDHENMFWYRQDPGLGLRLIYFSYDVKMKEKGDIPEGYSVSREKKERFSLILESASTNQTSMYLCASSWGLADPRVEQFFGPGTRLTVL.